One sample yielded the 15 T cell receptor beta chains listed below, sequenced in a study of T cell changes during pregnancy in multiple sclerosis. Data came from immunoSEQ multiplex PCR; TCRdb stores just in-frame clones and leaves some out. The sample carries fewer than 90,000 clones, about 94% recorded once. The sequenced sample was peripheral blood, obtained in the third trimester of pregnancy. The receptor source for this set is a female donor with multiple sclerosis, enrolled in a pregnancy study.

This sequence joins TRBV9 and TRBJ2-5, with 11 bases identical to TRBD1. The V segment lost 3 bases and the J segment 5 bases; nucleotides outside the gene matches: 9. Germline V gives CDR1 SGDLS, CDR2 YYNGEE. This CDR3 comprises 16 residues. Here the CDR3 DNA reads TGTGCCAGCAGCGCCATGAGGACAGGGGGCGGGGAGACCCAGTACTTC. Amino acid sequence: CASSAMRTGGGETQYF.

The CDR3 region has the DNA TGCAGCGTTGACCTCCCGACAGGGGATGGCTACACCTTC. This sequence encodes CSVDLPTGDGYTF. The rearrangement uses TRBV29-1 and TRBJ1-2; TRBD1 agrees at 8 bases. CDR1 and CDR2 (germline): SQVTM, ANQGSEA. Trimming removed 3 bases from V and 6 bases from J; junction bases left unmatched: 6. The CDR3 is 13 residues long.

This sequence joins TRBV6-1 and TRBJ1-2; TRBD1 is a possible D gene (6 bases). The CDR3 sequence is 15 residues long. Trimming removed 6 bases at V and 2 bases at J, with 16 bases between. CDR1 MNHNS and CDR2 SASEGT come from the germline V gene. CDR3 residues: CASRGGAVANYGYTF. CDR3 nucleotide sequence: TGTGCCAGCAGAGGGGGGGCAGTCGCCAACTATGGCTACACCTTC.

This clone was detected once. The chain combines TRBV11-2 with TRBJ2-1, with D maybe TRBD1 (5 bases). The CDR3 runs to 12 residues. Germline lookup yields CDR1 SGHAT and CDR2 FQNNGV. Trimming took 5 bases from V and 16 from J, leaving 18 bases between them. CDR3 coding DNA: TGTGCCAGCAGCCTACAGGCCGCGGCGGATTTCTTC. It translates to CASSLQAAADFF.

The V call is TRBV7-8, the J call TRBJ2-3; 11 nucleotides agree with TRBD2. The junction had 2 bases not matched to a gene; V was cut back by 3 bases and J by 3 bases. Germline values: CDR1 SGHVS, CDR2 FQNEAQ. The CDR3 extends over 15 amino acids. The CDR3 reads CASSFLAGGTDTQYF. The CDR3 coding sequence is TGTGCCAGCAGCTTTCTAGCGGGAGGAACAGATACGCAGTATTTT. Full variable domain (rest looked up from reference TRBV7-8 and TRBJ2-3): GAGVSQSPRYKVAKRGQDVALRCDPISGHVSLFWYQQALGQGPEFLTYFQNEAQLDKSGLPSDRFFAERPEGSVSTLKIQRTQQEDSAVYLCASSFLAGGTDTQYFGPGTRLTVL.

The chain joins TRBV6-1 to TRBJ2-1; TRBD2 agrees at 7 bases. The CDR3 is 15 residues long. V lost 8 bases to trimming and J lost 0 bases; unmatched junction nucleotides: 7. Germline assignment: CDR1 MNHNS and CDR2 SASEGT. CDR3 nucleotides: TGTGCCAGCCAGCGGGGTCGGAGCTCCTACAATGAGCAGTTCTTC. As protein: CASQRGRSSYNEQFF.

Here the CDR3 reads CASSSTGTSGAPTYEQYF. CDR3 DNA sequence: TGTGCCAGCAGCTCGACCGGGACTAGCGGGGCCCCTACCTACGAGCAGTACTTC. This chain joins TRBV13 and TRBJ2-7; TRBD2 agrees at 13 bases. The germline CDR1 and CDR2 sequences are PRHDT and FYEKMQ (reference sequence). V lost 4 bases and J lost 2; bases outside the gene matches: 11. The CDR3 extends over 18 amino acids.

This chain connects TRBV4-1 to TRBJ1-2; tentatively, D is TRBD1 (5 bases). Per germline, CDR1 MGHRA and CDR2 YSYEKL. The V end was cut by 2 bases, the J end by 4 bases, with 14 bases between. The CDR3 contains 15 residues. The CDR3 DNA is TGCGCCAGCAGCCAATTCATCTCAGGGTCCTATGGCTACACCTTC. Translation: CASSQFISGSYGYTF.

The chain uses TRBV4-1 and TRBJ1-2; possibly TRBD1 for D (6 bases). Germline V gene data show CDR1 as MGHRA and CDR2 as YSYEKL. Between the trimmed V and J ends, which lost 4 bases and 1 base, there was a span of 22 bases. This CDR3 spans 18 amino acids. CDR3 sequence (DNA): TGCGCCAGCAGCCCCGTACTACGTAGGGGGGGAATTAACTATGGCTACACCTTC. This sequence encodes CASSPVLRRGGINYGYTF.

About this clone itself: The junction and the germline gene differ at one end; a read error may be behind it. The CDR3: CASSQGTGDPYEQYF. The CDR3 region has the DNA TGTGCCAGCAGTCAAGGGACAGGGGACCCCTACGAGCAGTACTTC. This chain joins TRBV4-2 and TRBJ2-7; 10 bases are shared with TRBD1. The germline V gene encodes CDR1 LGHNA and CDR2 YNFKEQ. The CDR3 totals 15 residues.

The chain recombines TRBV19 with TRBJ2-2; 13 bases fit TRBD2. CDR1 and CDR2 (germline): LNHDA, SQIVND (reference sequence). V lost 4 bases, J lost 3 bases, and 2 bases stayed unmatched. CDR3 length: 16 residues. The CDR3 sequence is CASSTGLAGDTGELFF. In DNA form, the CDR3 reads TGTGCCAGTAGTACCGGACTAGCGGGAGACACCGGGGAGCTGTTTTTT.

The chain uses TRBV29-1 and TRBJ2-5, with a weak D call TRBD2 (7 bases). The length of the CDR3 is 13 residues. V lost 7 bases and J lost 2, with 14 bases in between. Germline CDR1 and CDR2: SQVTM and ANQGSEA. The CDR3 DNA reads TGCAGCGGTTGGGGGGGCTGGCAAGAGACCCAGTACTTC. Translated, it gives CSGWGGWQETQYF.

The sample holds one count of this clone. The V gene is TRBV27, the J gene TRBJ2-7; 8 positions match TRBD2. CDR3 size: 14 residues. The germline gives CDR1 MNHEY, CDR2 SMNVEV (reference sequence). V shed 8 bases, J shed 4 bases, and the junction held 10 bases outside the gene matches. The CDR3 is CASSVGAGVYEQYF. In nucleotides, the CDR3 is TGTGCCAGCTCCGTCGGAGCGGGAGTTTACGAGCAGTACTTC.

The gene calls are TRBV7-9 and TRBJ2-7; 7 bases match TRBD1. Germline trimming cut 1 base from V and 2 bases from J; bases unmatched to any gene: 5. The CDR3 runs to 15 residues. Germline V lookup: CDR1 SEHNR, CDR2 FQNEAQ (reference sequence). The CDR3 sequence is CASSLGRGGPYEQYF. In nucleotides, the CDR3 is TGTGCCAGCAGCTTAGGGCGAGGGGGCCCCTACGAGCAGTACTTC.

This clone was picked up one time. The J gene is TRBJ2-2, the V gene TRBV14; 7 bases agree with TRBD2. This CDR3 is 17 amino acids long. The ends lost 0 bases at V and 6 bases at J; junction bases unmatched: 10. CDR1 is SGHDN and CDR2 is FVKESK in the germline V gene. The CDR3 sequence: CASSQDRTREWAGELFF. CDR3 DNA: TGTGCCAGCAGCCAAGATCGTACGCGGGAGTGGGCCGGGGAGCTGTTTTTT.